This entry lists 24 T cell receptor beta chains sequenced from one sample in a study of blood T cell repertoires in COVID-19. Only in-frame clones appear in the TCRdb table, and some are missing; sequencing was by immunoSEQ multiplex PCR. The sample holds about 230,000 clones, approximately 85% seen once. Source material: peripheral blood. All receptors derive from a man in his fifties with COVID-19, enrolled during active disease.

This clone was counted a few times. The chain employs TRBV4-2 and TRBJ2-2; D uncertain. V lost 0 bases to trimming and J lost 7 bases, with 15 bases between them. Germline V gives CDR1 LGHNA, CDR2 YNFKEQ. CDR3 length: 16 amino acids. Here the CDR3 reads CASSQESAAFGGELFF. CDR3 DNA: TGTGCCAGCAGCCAAGAGTCGGCAGCGTTTGGCGGGGAGCTGTTTTTT.

The gene calls are TRBV3-1 (or the pseudogene TRBV3-2) and TRBJ2-3, with TRBD1 identical over 7 bases. Germline CDR1 reads LGHDT; CDR2 reads YNNKEL (reference sequence). J lost 4 bases, V lost 7 bases, and 11 bases had no gene match. The CDR3 spans 15 residues. The CDR3 loop is CASNFPRGGADTQYF. As DNA, the CDR3 is TGTGCCAGCAACTTCCCGCGAGGGGGCGCAGATACGCAGTATTTT.

The rearrangement uses TRBV24-1 and TRBJ2-3; D is undetermined. Germline V gene sequence: CDR1 KGHDR, CDR2 SFDVKD. Trimming shortened V by 9 bases and J by 4 bases, and 7 bases separated the two germline ends. The CDR3 runs to 11 residues. CDR3 in amino acids: CATASADTQYF. Written as DNA, the CDR3 is TGTGCCACCGCGAGCGCAGATACGCAGTATTTT.

The chain joins TRBV7-9 to TRBJ2-7; 8 positions match TRBD1. There are 14 residues in the CDR3. J was trimmed by 9 bases and V by 1 base; bases with no gene match: 8. Looked up from germline, CDR1 is SEHNR and CDR2 is FQNEAQ (reference sequence). The CDR3: CASSLGMTGVAQYF. CDR3 bases: TGTGCCAGCAGCTTAGGCATGACAGGGGTTGCGCAGTACTTC.

The chain carries TRBV7-3 and TRBJ2-7; weak D call: TRBD1 (6 bases). Trimming shortened V by 4 bases and J by 4 bases, and 17 bases separated the two germline ends. The CDR3 totals 15 residues. Germline CDR1 SGHTA, CDR2 FQGTGA. The CDR3 sequence is CASSSGQGEGYEQYF. CDR3 sequence (DNA): TGTGCCAGCAGCTCGGGACAAGGGGAAGGGTACGAGCAGTACTTC.

This sequence joins TRBV19 and TRBJ2-2; 10 positions match TRBD1. Trimming took 7 bases from V and 4 from J; bases not matched to a gene: 6. CDR1 LNHDA and CDR2 SQIVND come from the germline V gene (reference sequence). CDR3 size: 15 residues. The CDR3 sequence is CASTGWTGGTGELFF. Written as DNA, the CDR3 is TGTGCCAGTACCGGATGGACAGGGGGCACCGGGGAGCTGTTTTTT.

The chain carries TRBV2 and TRBJ1-3; D unresolved. There are 13 residues in the CDR3. Per the germline V gene, CDR1 is SNHLY and CDR2 is FYNNEI. The V gene lost 6 bases and the J gene lost 0 bases, with 6 bases spanning the gap. CDR3 DNA: TGTGCCAGCAGCGGTTTCTCTGGAAACACCATATATTTT. Translated: CASSGFSGNTIYF.

This clone was detected a few times. The rearrangement joins TRBV18 to TRBJ1-2, with unresolved D. CDR1 KGHSH and CDR2 LQKENI come from the germline V gene. Trimming stripped 4 bases from V and 3 bases from J, with 18 bases between. This CDR3 is built from 16 residues. CDR3 residues: CASSRNTYSRDYGYTF. The DNA for the CDR3 is TGTGCCAGCTCACGTAACACTTATTCACGGGACTATGGCTACACCTTC.

The chain uses TRBV14 and TRBJ2-1; no clear D. Trimming pared 0 bases from V and 3 bases from J, leaving 9 bases between. The CDR3 spans 15 residues. Looked up from germline, CDR1 is SGHDN and CDR2 is FVKESK. CDR3 sequence (DNA): TGTGCCAGCAGCCAAGAGAGCTTCCTCTACAATGAGCAGTTCTTC. Translated: CASSQESFLYNEQFF.

This clone is a singleton in its sample. The rearrangement uses TRBV10-3 and TRBJ1-2; 9 nucleotides line up with TRBD1. Germline-derived CDR1 and CDR2 are ENHRY and SYGVKD. Losses at the gene ends were 5 bases for V and 2 bases for J; bases not matched to a gene: 12. This CDR3 is built from 17 residues. CDR3 DNA: TGTGCCATCAGTCGGCGGGACAGGGATTCGAGAAACTATGGCTACACCTTC. As protein: CAISRRDRDSRNYGYTF.

V is TRBV4-1 and J is TRBJ1-5; weak D call: TRBD1 (6 bases). Germline V lookup: CDR1 MGHRA, CDR2 YSYEKL. V dropped 4 bases and J dropped 4 bases, with 14 bases sitting between them. The CDR3 has 15 residues. CDR3 loop: CASSLQGFSNQPQHF. The CDR3 bases are TGCGCCAGCAGCCTACAGGGTTTCAGTAATCAGCCCCAGCATTTT.

V is TRBV27 and J is TRBJ1-1, with D perhaps matching TRBD1 (5 bases). This CDR3 contains 13 residues. Germline V gene sequence: CDR1 MNHEY, CDR2 SMNVEV (reference sequence). V dropped 3 bases and J dropped 11 bases, with 16 bases sitting between them. The CDR3 reads CASSFQGAREAFF. As DNA, the CDR3 is TGTGCCAGCAGTTTTCAAGGGGCGCGGGAGGCTTTCTTT.

This clone has just one count. The chain is built from TRBV11-2 and TRBJ2-3, with 13 nucleotides matching TRBD2. V shed 2 bases, J shed 6 bases, and the junction held 8 bases outside the gene matches. Germline V gene sequence: CDR1 SGHAT, CDR2 FQNNGV. The length of the CDR3 is 17 residues. The CDR3 reads CASSLRPGTSGVDTQYF. In nucleotides, the CDR3 is TGTGCCAGCAGCTTACGCCCCGGGACTAGCGGGGTGGATACGCAGTATTTT.

This chain joins TRBV7-2 and TRBJ2-3; D is ambiguous. With 4 bases removed from V and 10 bases from J, the gap between germline ends came to 15 bases. Germline CDR1 reads SGHTA; CDR2 reads FQGNSA. CDR3 length: 13 residues. CDR3 amino acids: CASSSSPSVAQYF. The CDR3 DNA reads as TGTGCCAGCAGCTCCTCACCTTCGGTGGCGCAGTATTTT.

The genes are TRBV6-2 or TRBV6-3 and TRBJ1-6; D is unclear. The CDR3 length is 13 residues. V was clipped by 2 bases and J by 10 bases, with 9 bases between them. Per germline, CDR1 MNHEY and CDR2 SVGEGT. CDR3 loop: CASSYPQASPLHF. CDR3 in DNA: TGTGCCAGCAGTTACCCCCAGGCATCACCCCTCCACTTT.

The CDR3: CASSQGLAGDRRDEQFF. CDR3 coding DNA: TGTGCCAGCAGCCAAGGACTAGCGGGAGACCGGAGGGATGAGCAGTTCTTC. The gene calls are TRBV7-6 and TRBJ2-1, with 13 bases that match TRBD2. Germline CDR1 SGHVS, CDR2 FNYEAQ. V lost 5 bases, J lost 8 bases, and 12 bases stayed unmatched. The CDR3 runs to 17 residues.

The chain links TRBV27 to TRBJ2-2; 7 bases map to TRBD1. The CDR3 covers 16 residues. The V segment lost 3 bases and the J segment 4 bases; nucleotides outside the gene matches: 8. Looked up from germline, CDR1 is MNHEY and CDR2 is SMNVEV (reference sequence). The CDR3 here is CASSFEGARGTGELFF. CDR3 DNA sequence: TGTGCCAGCAGTTTTGAGGGGGCACGCGGCACCGGGGAGCTGTTTTTT.

The chain joins TRBV10-3 to TRBJ1-3; 7 positions match TRBD1. Germline CDR1 reads ENHRY; CDR2 reads SYGVKD. Losses at the gene ends were 8 bases for V and 0 bases for J; bases not matched to a gene: 13. The CDR3 length is 17 residues. CDR3 region: CAISPRQGHLSGNTIYF. The CDR3 DNA reads as TGTGCCATCTCCCCACGACAGGGACACCTCTCTGGAAACACCATATATTTT.

The J gene is TRBJ1-6, the V gene TRBV7-3; possibly TRBD1 for D (5 bases). Germline assignment: CDR1 SGHTA and CDR2 FQGTGA. The CDR3 spans 13 residues. The germline V and J ends were trimmed by 5 bases and 8 bases, with 10 bases remaining between them. CDR3 amino acids: CASSEDSYSPLHF. The CDR3 DNA reads as TGTGCCAGCAGCGAAGACAGCTATTCACCCCTCCACTTT. Supplemented by reference TRBV7-3 and TRBJ1-6, the full variable domain reads GAGVSQTPSNKVTEKGKYVELRCDPISGHTALYWYRQSLGQGPEFLIYFQGTGAADDSGLPNDRFFAVRPEGSVSTLKIQRTERGDSAVYLCASSEDSYSPLHFGNGTRLTVT.

This CDR3 reads CASSSRTGYEQYF. DNA for the CDR3: TGTGCCAGCAGTTCACGGACAGGCTACGAGCAGTACTTC. The genes are TRBV12-3 or TRBV12-4 and TRBJ2-7, with 7 bases that match TRBD1. Germline trimming cut 4 bases from V and 3 bases from J; bases unmatched to any gene: 3. The CDR3 sequence is 13 residues long.

The chain carries TRBV4-1 and TRBJ1-1; D unclear. Trimming shortened V by 0 bases and J by 0 bases, and 17 bases separated the two germline ends. Germline V gene data show CDR1 as MGHRA and CDR2 as YSYEKL. The CDR3 has 18 amino acids. The CDR3 coding sequence is TGCGCCAGCAGCCAAGATGGGCATTCAATCGAAATGAACACTGAAGCTTTCTTT. Translating it yields CASSQDGHSIEMNTEAFF.

This clone is labeled as medium-sized. The V and J genes are TRBV6-4 and TRBJ2-3; 9 nucleotides align to TRBD1. V was pared by 2 bases and J by 2 bases, with 5 bases of the junction left unmatched. Germline CDR1 MRHNA, CDR2 SNTAGT. The length of the CDR3 is 16 residues. In nucleotides, the CDR3 is TGTGCCAGCAGTGACGGGACAGGGCAACACACAGATACGCAGTATTTT. This encodes CASSDGTGQHTDTQYF.

The rearrangement links TRBV11-2 to TRBJ1-1; 8 bases fit TRBD1. The CDR3 runs to 13 residues. With 5 bases clipped from V and 6 bases from J, the junction kept 5 bases outside the gene matches. CDR1 SGHAT and CDR2 FQNNGV come from the germline V gene. CDR3: CASSARGLAEAFF. CDR3 sequence (DNA): TGTGCCAGCAGCGCCAGGGGGCTAGCTGAAGCTTTCTTT.

The chain is built from TRBV10-2 and TRBJ1-2, with D perhaps TRBD1 (5 bases). Trimming stripped 8 bases from V and 2 bases from J, with 9 bases between. This CDR3 spans 12 amino acids. Germline V CDR1 and CDR2: WSHSY, SAAADI. Here the CDR3 reads CASGGANYGYTF. CDR3 nucleotides: TGCGCCAGCGGAGGGGCCAACTATGGCTACACCTTC.